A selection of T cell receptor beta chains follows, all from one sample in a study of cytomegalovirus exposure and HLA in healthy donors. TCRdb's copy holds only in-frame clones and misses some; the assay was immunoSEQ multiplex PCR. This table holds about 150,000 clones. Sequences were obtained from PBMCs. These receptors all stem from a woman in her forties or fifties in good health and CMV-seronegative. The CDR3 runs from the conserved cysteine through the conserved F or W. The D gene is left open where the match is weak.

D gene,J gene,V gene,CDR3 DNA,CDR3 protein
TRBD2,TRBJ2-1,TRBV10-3,TGTGCCATCAGTGAGCACTGGGGGGAGGGCTTATACAATGAGCAGTTCTTC,CAISEHWGEGLYNEQFF
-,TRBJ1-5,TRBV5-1,TGCGCCAGCAGCTTGGAGGGCAGGGATTTTCAGCCCCAGCATTTT,CASSLEGRDFQPQHF
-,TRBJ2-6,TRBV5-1,TGCGCCAGCAGCTTGGCGGGACTCTCTGGGGCCAACGTCCTGACTTTC,CASSLAGLSGANVLTF
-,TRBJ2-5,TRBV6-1,TGTGCCAGCAGTGAATACGAGCTAACCCAGTACTTC,CASSEYELTQYF
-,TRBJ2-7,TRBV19,TGTGCCAGTAGTATAGGGACAAGGGAGCAGTACTTC,CASSIGTREQYF
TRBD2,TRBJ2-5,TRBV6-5,TGTGCCAGCAGTTCGGGACTAGCGAACCAAGAGACCCAGTACTTC,CASSSGLANQETQYF
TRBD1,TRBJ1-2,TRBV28,TGTGCCAGCAGCCTTACAGGGGGCAACTCTTACCTTTATGGCTACACCTTC,CASSLTGGNSYLYGYTF
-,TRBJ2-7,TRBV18,TGTGCCAGCTCCCCGACAGGCGACTACGAGCAGTACTTC,CASSPTGDYEQYF
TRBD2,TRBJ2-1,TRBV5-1,TGCGCCAGCAGCACCGGGACTAGCGGGGGACATGAGCAGTTCTTC,CASSTGTSGGHEQFF
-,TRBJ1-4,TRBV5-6,TGTGCCAGCAGCGTCGGGTCCGCTAATGAAAAACTGTTTTTT,CASSVGSANEKLFF
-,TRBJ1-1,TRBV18,TGTGCCAGCTCACCAGGGGAGCACTATGAAGCTTTCTTT,CASSPGEHYEAFF
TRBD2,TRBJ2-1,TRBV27,TGTGCCAGCAGGACTAGCGGGGCCTACAATGAGCAGTTCTTC,CASRTSGAYNEQFF
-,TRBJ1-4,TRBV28,TGTGCCAGCAGCAGGATTAATGAAAAACTGTTTTTT,CASSRINEKLFF